The 13 T cell receptor beta chains given below trace back to one sample, sequenced in a study of vaccination and CD4 T cells after COVID-19. Oncomine TCR Beta short-read sequencing was applied to DNA from cultured CD4+ T cells. TCRdb processed the PCR reads anew with MiXCR; each CDR3 protein has one entry. The sample shows just over 15,000 distinct CDR3 sequences, around 40% of them seen only once. Stated treatment: approximately 10-day PBMC culture with coronavirus spike peptide pools or control peptides (ViraFEST assay). For these receptors, no antigen is known. The sequenced sample was cultured CD4+ T cells from blood. The origin of the receptors is a human donor with COVID-19.

The chain is built from TRBV5-8 and TRBJ1-3; D uncertain. Trimming cost V 0 bases and J 2 bases, with 9 bases left between them. CDR1 and CDR2 (germline): SGHTS, YDEGEE. This CDR3 is 15 amino acids long. CDR3 coding DNA: TGTGCCAGCAGCTTGGGGTTTAAAACTGGAAACACCATATATTTT. Its translation is CASSLGFKTGNTIYF.

This clonotype was picked up a small number of times. The J gene is TRBJ2-7, the V gene TRBV29-1; D unresolved. The CDR3 has 12 residues. V shed 4 bases and J shed 2 bases, with 9 bases lying between them. Germline assignment: CDR1 SQVTM and CDR2 ANQGSEA. CDR3 loop: CSVGTAAYEQYF. CDR3 nucleotides: TGCAGCGTTGGAACAGCCGCCTACGAGCAGTACTTC.

This clonotype has just a few counts. The chain links TRBV25-1 to TRBJ2-7; TRBD2 matches 9 bases. The V and J ends lost 3 bases and 3 bases, in that order; junction bases with no gene match: 6. The CDR3 is 15 amino acids. Germline CDR1 is MGHDK and CDR2 is SYGVNS. The CDR3 DNA reads as TGTGCCAGCAGTGATAGCGGGGGCCCCCGCTACGAGCAGTACTTC. It codes for CASSDSGGPRYEQYF.

This chain connects TRBV6-1 to TRBJ1-5; the D gene is possibly TRBD1 (6 bases). Germline V gives CDR1 MNHNS, CDR2 SASEGT. There are 14 residues in the CDR3. V dropped 3 bases and J dropped 6 bases, with 12 bases sitting between them. The CDR3 DNA reads as TGTGCCAGCAGTGAGACGCAGGGGATTCAGCCCCAGCATTTT. Amino acid sequence: CASSETQGIQPQHF.

V and J are TRBV15 and TRBJ1-3; D remains unclear. Germline lookup yields CDR1 LNHNV and CDR2 YYDKDF (reference sequence). This CDR3 has 14 residues. Trimming removed 0 bases from V and 5 bases from J, with 8 bases in between. The DNA for the CDR3 is TGTGCCACCAGCAGAGATCGGCGAAGAAACACCATATATTTT. This translates into CATSRDRRRNTIYF. Variable domain in full (rest from reference TRBV15 and TRBJ1-3): DAMVIQNPRYQVTQFGKPVTLSCSQTLNHNVMYWYQQKSSQAPKLLFHYYDKDFNNEADTPDNFQSRRPNTSFCFLDIRSPGLGDTAMYLCATSRDRRRNTIYFGEGSWLTVV.

The chain is built from TRBV20-1 and TRBJ2-2; 11 bases are shared with TRBD2. The length of the CDR3 is 15 residues. The V and J ends lost 3 bases and 6 bases, in that order; junction bases with no gene match: 6. In germline, CDR1 is DFQATT, CDR2 SNEGSKA (reference sequence). DNA for the CDR3: TGCAGTGCTAGTTTTCTAGCGGGGGGATCCGGGGAGCTGTTTTTT. Its translation is CSASFLAGGSGELFF.

CDR3 nucleotides: TGTGCCAGCAGCGTCGGTTTAGTCCCGTACCAAGAGACCCAGTACTTC. Translated: CASSVGLVPYQETQYF. The V call is TRBV7-2, the J call TRBJ2-5, with D uncertain. CDR3 length equals 16 residues. The germline gives CDR1 SGHTA, CDR2 FQGNSA. Between the trimmed V and J ends, which lost 5 bases and 0 bases, there was a span of 16 bases.

This clonotype was counted a single time. V and J are TRBV7-9 and TRBJ1-5, with TRBD1 as a possible D gene (6 bases). Between the trimmed V and J ends, which lost 4 bases and 3 bases, there was a span of 19 bases. The CDR3 spans 17 residues. CDR1 is SEHNR and CDR2 is FQNEAQ in the germline V gene (reference sequence). The CDR3 DNA reads TGTGCCAGCAGCTCCCTTACAGGGAAATGGAACAATCAGCCCCAGCATTTT. Encoded protein: CASSSLTGKWNNQPQHF.

J is TRBJ2-6 and V is TRBV2; 9 nucleotides agree with TRBD1. Germline lookup yields CDR1 SNHLY and CDR2 FYNNEI. The CDR3 runs to 17 residues. The trim removed 7 bases at V and 0 bases at J, leaving 7 bases unmatched. CDR3 region: CASTPDRGYSGANVLTF. The CDR3 DNA sequence: TGTGCCAGCACCCCGGACAGGGGATACTCTGGGGCCAACGTCCTGACTTTC. Full variable domain (rest looked up from reference TRBV2 and TRBJ2-6): EPEVTQTPSHQVTQMGQEVILRCVPISNHLYFYWYRQILGQKVEFLVSFYNNEISEKSEIFDDQFSVERPDGSNFTLKIRSTKLEDSAMYFCASTPDRGYSGANVLTFGAGSRLTVL.

This clonotype was detected only a few times. The J gene is TRBJ1-5, the V gene TRBV6-5, with D possibly being TRBD1 (5 bases). The germline CDR1 and CDR2 sequences are MNHEY and SVGAGI. Trimming removed 4 bases from V and 4 bases from J, with 17 bases in between. The CDR3 is 16 amino acids. The CDR3 region is CASSSTRRQMNQPQHF. In DNA form, the CDR3 reads TGTGCCAGCAGTTCCACACGACGACAGATGAATCAGCCCCAGCATTTT.

Only one count was recorded for this clonotype. The chain has TRBV2 and TRBJ2-2; 8 bases are a match to TRBD1. The CDR3 has 14 amino acids. V lost 6 bases, J lost 1 base, and 1 base stayed unmatched. The V gene's germline CDR1 is SNHLY and CDR2 FYNNEI. The chain's CDR3 is CASRDRVNTGELFF. For the CDR3, the DNA is TGTGCCAGCAGGGACAGGGTGAACACCGGGGAGCTGTTTTTT.

This clonotype came up once. The genes are TRBV25-1 and TRBJ2-5; 8 bases match TRBD2. This CDR3 region has 16 residues. The V segment lost 1 base and the J segment 5 bases; nucleotides outside the gene matches: 9. CDR1 and CDR2 from the germline V gene are MGHDK and SYGVNS. CDR3: CASSEWGLGRDETQYF. For the CDR3, the DNA is TGTGCCAGCAGTGAATGGGGACTAGGACGTGATGAGACCCAGTACTTC.

This chain uses TRBV7-2 with TRBJ2-5; no definite D call. Germline assignment: CDR1 SGHTA and CDR2 FQGNSA. V lost 2 bases, J lost 2 bases, and 15 bases lay in between. This CDR3 contains 16 residues. As DNA, the CDR3 is TGTGCCAGCAGCTTAAACGTTGGCTTTACACAAGAGACCCAGTACTTC. Protein: CASSLNVGFTQETQYF. Full variable domain (outside the CDR3, taken from reference TRBV7-2 and TRBJ2-5): GAGVSQSPSNKVTEKGKDVELRCDPISGHTALYWYRQSLGQGLEFLIYFQGNSAPDKSGLPSDRFSAERTGGSVSTLTIQRTQQEDSAVYLCASSLNVGFTQETQYFGPGTRLLVL.